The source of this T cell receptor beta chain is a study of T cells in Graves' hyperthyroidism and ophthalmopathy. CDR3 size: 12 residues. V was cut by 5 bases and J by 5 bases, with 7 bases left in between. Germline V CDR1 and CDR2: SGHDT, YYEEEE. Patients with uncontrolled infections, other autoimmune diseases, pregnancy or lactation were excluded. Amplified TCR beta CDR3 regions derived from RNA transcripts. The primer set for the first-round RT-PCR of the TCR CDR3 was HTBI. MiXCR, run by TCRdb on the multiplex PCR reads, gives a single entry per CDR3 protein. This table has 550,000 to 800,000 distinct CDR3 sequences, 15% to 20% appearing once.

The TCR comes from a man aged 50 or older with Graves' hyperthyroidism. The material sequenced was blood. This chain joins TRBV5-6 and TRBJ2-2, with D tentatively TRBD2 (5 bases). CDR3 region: CASREATGELFF. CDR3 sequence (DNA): TGTGCCAGCAGGGAGGCTACCGGGGAGCTGTTTTTT.